One T cell receptor (beta chain) is described in this entry. Its antigen is currently unknown. TCRdb ran MiXCR on the reads and lists one entry per CDR3 protein. The sample has about 900,000 distinct CDR3 sequences, around 31% seen once. This sample was included in a study of T cell repertoires in cytomegalovirus infection. Study-level information: Both CMV infection and a matching HLA type were indicated by public TCR beta signatures. Study outcomes and limitations: Within the response measured ex vivo, HLA-C-restricted CMV-specific TCR beta clonotypes were dominant.

This sequence originates from a human donor in good health (CMV status not recorded). Some clones in this sample may be carry-over from other donors' samples. Sequencing used cultured CD8+ T cells from PBMCs, obtained from culture after CMV antigen stimulation.

Here the CDR3 reads CSVAGGPYNEQFF. The DNA for the CDR3 is TGCAGCGTTGCAGGGGGTCCTTACAATGAGCAGTTCTTC. V and J are TRBV29-1 and TRBJ2-1; 7 nucleotides line up with TRBD1. The length of the CDR3 is 13 residues. The germline CDR1 and CDR2 sequences are SQVTM and ANQGSEA. V lost 4 bases, J lost 4 bases, and 4 bases stayed unmatched.